This TCR beta chain was sequenced for a study of blood T cell repertoires in COVID-19. Overall study context: Both acute and convalescent COVID-19 samples were obtained from the United States, Italy and Spain. PBMCs, B-cell-depleted T cells, or T cells provided the cDNA or gDNA that made up the material.

Per the original methods: Amplifying reference gene primers gave estimates of nucleated cell counts. Only in-frame clones appear in the TCRdb table, and some are missing; sequencing was by immunoSEQ multiplex PCR. The V and J calls and clone size are taken from that table; D and trimming were inferred from the DNA. The sample holds 55,000 to 75,000 clones, around 82% seen once. The sequence was obtained from an elderly man with active COVID-19. The sequenced sample consisted of peripheral blood.

The CDR3, as DNA: TGTGCCACCAGTGACTCGGGACAGGGGTCGGAGACCCAGTACTTC. Its protein is CATSDSGQGSETQYF. V usage is TRBV24-1 and J usage is TRBJ2-5; TRBD1 matches 10 bases. Per the germline V gene, CDR1 is KGHDR and CDR2 is SFDVKD. Trimming took 4 bases from V and 5 from J; bases not matched to a gene: 6. The length of the CDR3 is 15 residues.